This TCR beta chain was identified during a study of monozygotic twins with inflammatory bowel disease. The germline CDR1 and CDR2 sequences are LGHNA and YNFKEQ. This CDR3 is 14 amino acids long. Study-wide findings and caveats: The study supported no single strong signal or clonotype linked to IBD. Varied immunosuppressive treatments among patients may have increased repertoire variability.

Details on this clonotype: Its antigen is unidentified.

TCRdb re-called the 5' RACE reads and catalogs CDR3 proteins one per entry, DNA excluded. The table lists under 200,000 distinct CDR3 sequences. The TCR comes from a human donor with ulcerative colitis or Crohn's disease, or a healthy co-twin of an affected twin (not recorded which). Sequencing was done on a sample of blood. The gene calls are TRBV4-2 and TRBJ2-3; the D gene TCRdb calls, TRBD1, cannot be checked with no DNA. The chain's CDR3 is CASSQDRGRDTQYF.